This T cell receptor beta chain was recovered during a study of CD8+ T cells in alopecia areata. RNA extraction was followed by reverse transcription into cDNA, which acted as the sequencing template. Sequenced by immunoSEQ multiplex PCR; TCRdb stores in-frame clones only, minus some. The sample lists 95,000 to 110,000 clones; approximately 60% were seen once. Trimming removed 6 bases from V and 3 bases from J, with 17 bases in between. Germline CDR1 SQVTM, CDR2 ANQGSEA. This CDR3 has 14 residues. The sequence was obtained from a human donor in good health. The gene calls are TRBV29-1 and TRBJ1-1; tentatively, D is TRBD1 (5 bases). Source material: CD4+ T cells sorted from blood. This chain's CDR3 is CSVTYGTRDTEAFF. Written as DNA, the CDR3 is TGCAGCGTCACTTATGGGACCCGTGACACTGAAGCTTTCTTT. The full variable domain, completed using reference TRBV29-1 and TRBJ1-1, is SAVISQKPSRDICQRGTSLTIQCQVDSQVTMMFWYRQQPGQSLTLIATANQGSEATYESGFVIDKFPISRPNLTFSTLTVSNMSPEDSSIYLCSVTYGTRDTEAFFGQGTRLTVV.